This TCR beta chain was found in a study of response to subunit inactivated influenza vaccine. TCRdb reprocessed the RT-PCR reads with MiXCR, giving one entry per CDR3 protein. This table has about 570,000 distinct CDR3 sequences, roughly 10% appearing once. The V gene end was trimmed by 3 bases and the J gene end by 6 bases; junction bases not matched to a gene: 6. The CDR3 covers 15 residues. Looked up from germline, CDR1 is SGHTA and CDR2 is FQGNSA. Study observations and caveats: The study's authors posited that every seasonal influenza vaccination enlists few new T cells.

With respect to this clonotype: No antigen is known for it.

The sequences come from PBMCs from blood, collected on the day of vaccination. The V gene is TRBV7-2, the J gene TRBJ2-2, with 8 positions matching TRBD1. This clonotype was obtained from a man between 45 and 60 years old who received an inactivated influenza vaccine. DNA of the CDR3: TGTGCCAGCAGCTTCCAAGTGGACAGGGCCGGGGAGCTGTTTTTT. Translated: CASSFQVDRAGELFF.